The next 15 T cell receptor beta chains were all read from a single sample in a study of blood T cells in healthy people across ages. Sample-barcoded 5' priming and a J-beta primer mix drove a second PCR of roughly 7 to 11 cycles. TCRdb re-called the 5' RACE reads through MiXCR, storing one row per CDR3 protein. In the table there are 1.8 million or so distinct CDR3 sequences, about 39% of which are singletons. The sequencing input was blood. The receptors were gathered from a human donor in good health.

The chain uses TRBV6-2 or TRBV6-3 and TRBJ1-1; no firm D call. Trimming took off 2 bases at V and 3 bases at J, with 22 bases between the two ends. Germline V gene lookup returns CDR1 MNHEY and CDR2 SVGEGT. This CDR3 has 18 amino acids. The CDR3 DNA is TGTGCCAGCAGTTACGGGCCCCGCTATTCGGGGTACGACACTGAAGCTTTCTTT. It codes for CASSYGPRYSGYDTEAFF.

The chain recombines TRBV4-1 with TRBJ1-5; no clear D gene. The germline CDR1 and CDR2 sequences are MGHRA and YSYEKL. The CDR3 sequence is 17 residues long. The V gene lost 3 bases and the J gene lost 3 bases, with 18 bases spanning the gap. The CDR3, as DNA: TGCGCCAGCAGCCAGGGCGGGTCCCTCCCGGACAATCAGCCCCAGCATTTT. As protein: CASSQGGSLPDNQPQHF.

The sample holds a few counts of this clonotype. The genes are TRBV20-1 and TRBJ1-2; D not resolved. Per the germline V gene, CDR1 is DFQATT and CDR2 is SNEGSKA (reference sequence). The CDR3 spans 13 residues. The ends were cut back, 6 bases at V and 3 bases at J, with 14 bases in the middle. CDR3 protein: CSATVGLDYGYTF. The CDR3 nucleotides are TGCAGTGCGACGGTGGGGTTGGACTATGGCTACACCTTC.

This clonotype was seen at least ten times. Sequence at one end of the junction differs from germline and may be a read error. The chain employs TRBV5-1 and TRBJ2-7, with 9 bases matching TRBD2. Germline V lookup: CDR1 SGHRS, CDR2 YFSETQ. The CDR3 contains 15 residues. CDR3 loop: CASSLGAGGLYEQYF. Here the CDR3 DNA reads TGTGCCAGCAGCTTAGGGGCGGGGGGGCTATACGAGCAGTACTTC.

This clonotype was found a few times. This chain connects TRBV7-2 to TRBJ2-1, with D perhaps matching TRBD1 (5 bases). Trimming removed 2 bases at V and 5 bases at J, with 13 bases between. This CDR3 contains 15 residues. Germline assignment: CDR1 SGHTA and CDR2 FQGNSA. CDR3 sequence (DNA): TGTGCCAGCAGCTTAAACAGGAACCTCCACAATGAGCAGTTCTTC. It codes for CASSLNRNLHNEQFF.

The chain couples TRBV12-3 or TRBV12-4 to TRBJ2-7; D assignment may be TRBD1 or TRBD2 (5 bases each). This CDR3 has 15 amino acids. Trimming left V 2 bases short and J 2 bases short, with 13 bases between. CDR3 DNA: TGTGCCAGCAGTTTATCGGGACCGAGAACCTACGAGCAGTACTTC. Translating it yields CASSLSGPRTYEQYF.

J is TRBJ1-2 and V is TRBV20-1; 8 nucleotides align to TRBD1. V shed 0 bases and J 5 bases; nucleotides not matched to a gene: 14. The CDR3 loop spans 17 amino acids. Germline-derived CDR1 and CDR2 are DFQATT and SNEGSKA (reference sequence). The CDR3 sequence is CSARDRTGSRGLYGYTF. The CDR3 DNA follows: TGCAGTGCTAGAGACAGGACAGGGTCTCGGGGATTGTATGGCTACACCTTC.

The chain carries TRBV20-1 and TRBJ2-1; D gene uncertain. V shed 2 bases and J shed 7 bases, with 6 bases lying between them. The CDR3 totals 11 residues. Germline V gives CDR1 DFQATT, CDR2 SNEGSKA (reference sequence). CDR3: CSARWWNEQFF. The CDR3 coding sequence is TGCAGTGCTAGATGGTGGAATGAGCAGTTCTTC.

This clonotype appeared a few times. Written as DNA, the CDR3 is TGTGCCAGCCTCCCTGGGGGGGGGAACACTGAAGCTTTCTTT. It specifies CASLPGGGNTEAFF. The chain combines TRBV11-3 with TRBJ1-1, with a weak D call TRBD1 (5 bases). Trimming left V 8 bases short and J 1 base short, with 14 bases between. CDR3 length: 14 amino acids. Looked up from germline, CDR1 is SGHNT and CDR2 is YENEEA.

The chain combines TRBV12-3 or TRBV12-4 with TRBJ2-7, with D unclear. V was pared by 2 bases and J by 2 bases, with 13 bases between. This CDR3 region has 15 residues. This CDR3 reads CASSLHVDPTYEQYF. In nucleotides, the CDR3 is TGTGCCAGCAGTTTACATGTGGACCCTACCTACGAGCAGTACTTC.

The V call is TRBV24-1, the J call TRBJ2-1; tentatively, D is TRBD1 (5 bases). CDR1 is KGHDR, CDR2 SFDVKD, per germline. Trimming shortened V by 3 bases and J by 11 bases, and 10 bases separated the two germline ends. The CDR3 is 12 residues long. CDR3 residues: CATSDGAWKQFF. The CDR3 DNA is TGTGCCACCAGTGATGGGGCCTGGAAGCAGTTCTTC.

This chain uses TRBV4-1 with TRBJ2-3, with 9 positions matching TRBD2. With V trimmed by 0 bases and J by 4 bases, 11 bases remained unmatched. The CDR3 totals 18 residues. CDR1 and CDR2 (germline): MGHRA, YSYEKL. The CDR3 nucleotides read TGCGCCAGCAGCCAAGATCCTAGCGGGGCGGGGACCGCAGATACGCAGTATTTT. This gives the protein CASSQDPSGAGTADTQYF.

The CDR3 DNA reads as TGTGCCAGCAGTCGGGACAGGGGGCGCTCGGATGGCTACACCTTC. Protein: CASSRDRGRSDGYTF. The V call is TRBV6-5, the J call TRBJ1-2; 12 bases are a match to TRBD1. Looked up from germline, CDR1 is MNHEY and CDR2 is SVGAGI. J lost 6 bases, V lost 5 bases, and 7 bases had no gene match. The length of the CDR3 is 15 residues.

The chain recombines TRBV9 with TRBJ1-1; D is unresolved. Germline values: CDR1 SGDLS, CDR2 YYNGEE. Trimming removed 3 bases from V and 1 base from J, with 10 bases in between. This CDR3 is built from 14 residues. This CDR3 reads CASSAWTENTEAFF. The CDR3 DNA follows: TGTGCCAGCAGCGCGTGGACGGAGAACACTGAAGCTTTCTTT.

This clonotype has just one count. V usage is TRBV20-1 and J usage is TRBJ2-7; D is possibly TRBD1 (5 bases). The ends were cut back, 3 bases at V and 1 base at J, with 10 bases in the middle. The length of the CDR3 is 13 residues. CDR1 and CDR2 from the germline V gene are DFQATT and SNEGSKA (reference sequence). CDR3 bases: TGCAGTGCTAGGTCAGGGAATTCCTACGAGCAGTACTTC. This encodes CSARSGNSYEQYF.